This entry describes one TCR beta chain. Its cognate antigen is unknown. In the PCR, 60 Vbeta and 13 Jbeta primers were used. Here immunoSEQ multiplex PCR was the method, and the copy in TCRdb shows in-frame clones only, minus some. Its clone listing holds tens of thousands of clones. The record originates from a study of cytomegalovirus exposure and HLA in healthy donors. About the study: The Caucasian-associated ancestry cluster contained 81% of the approximately 400 genotyped donors. Study results and limitations: Later analysis identified about 18,000 TCR beta sequences associated with HLA alleles, using a false discovery rate threshold of 0.05. The likely explanation for a cluster of highly shared sequence variants was sequencing artifact.

The germline gives CDR1 MDHEN, CDR2 SYDVKM. This CDR3 has 15 amino acids. The V gene lost 4 bases and the J gene lost 8 bases, with 20 bases spanning the gap. The TCR was taken from a middle-aged man in good health and CMV-seronegative. The sequencing sample was made of PBMCs. The chain combines TRBV28 with TRBJ1-2; D might be TRBD1 (6 bases). Here the CDR3 DNA reads TGTGCCAGCAGTTCACTTGACAGGACCTATGGAGGCTACACCTTC. Encoded protein: CASSSLDRTYGGYTF.